Sequencing of this TCR beta chain was carried out in a study of T cell clonality in common variable immunodeficiency. The CDR3 spans 14 residues. The ends were cut back, 5 bases at V and 3 bases at J, with 13 bases in the middle. Germline assignment: CDR1 SGHTA and CDR2 FQGNSA. Profiling relied on immunoSEQ multiplex PCR, and the TCRdb table lists in-frame clones only, not all of them. This table holds about 42,000 clones with no singletons; the top ten claim roughly 5.6%. This clone was counted many times. Its antigen is currently unknown. The read stops 3 residues short of the end of the CDR3; the missing end is completed from the germline J gene. Study-level points and caveats: Common variable immunodeficiency TCR beta sequences reportedly had fewer deletions and N-nucleotide insertions.

The sequencing input was peripheral blood mononuclear cells. The gene calls are TRBV7-2 and TRBJ1-1, with TRBD1 as a possible D gene (6 bases). This TCR was recovered from a human donor with common variable immunodeficiency. CDR3 DNA, as far as it was read: TGTGCCAGCAGCAAACAGGGTCCGTACACTGAA. This sequence encodes CASSKQGPYTE. In full, the CDR3 is CASSKQGPYTEAFF. Full variable domain (missing parts from reference TRBV7-2 and TRBJ1-1): GAGVSQSPSNKVTEKGKDVELRCDPISGHTALYWYRQSLGQGLEFLIYFQGNSAPDKSGLPSDRFSAERTGGSVSTLTIQRTQQEDSAVYLCASSKQGPYTEAFFGQGTRLTVV.